A selection of T cell receptor beta chains follows, all from one sample in a study of cytomegalovirus exposure and HLA in healthy donors. Here immunoSEQ multiplex PCR was the method, and the copy in TCRdb shows in-frame clones only, minus some. Here the sample spans over 200,000 clones, just under 85% being singletons. Specimen: PBMCs. Every receptor here comes from a woman between 40 and 55 years old in good health and CMV-seronegative. Each CDR3 is given with its conserved first and last residue. Each record gives: J gene, V gene, CDR3 length, CDR3 protein.

J: TRBJ1-3; V: TRBV5-6; length: 13; CDR3: CASSGNRGNTIYF
J: TRBJ1-5; V: TRBV5-1; length: 16; CDR3: CASSFTGTGEGQPQHF
J: TRBJ2-4; V: TRBV2; length: 15; CDR3: CASSPPAIAGIIQYF
J: TRBJ1-6; V: TRBV6-5; length: 14; CDR3: CATRGQGAGLTLHF
J: TRBJ2-7; V: TRBV5-4; length: 14; CDR3: CASSPKRESYEQYF
J: TRBJ1-1; V: TRBV10-3; length: 14; CDR3: CAISERQGNTEAFF
J: TRBJ2-5; V: TRBV7-2; length: 16; CDR3: CASSTRLAGPQETQYF
J: TRBJ2-7; V: TRBV5-6; length: 14; CDR3: CASSLRQGLYEQYF
J: TRBJ1-5; V: TRBV5-5; length: 15; CDR3: CASSEQGYSNQPQHF
J: TRBJ2-6; V: TRBV2; length: 14; CDR3: CASSRDSGANVLTF
J: TRBJ1-1; V: TRBV7-9; length: 16; CDR3: CASSLVGTGANTEAFF
J: TRBJ2-1; V: TRBV11-3; length: 14; CDR3: CASSFQNTGNEQFF
J: TRBJ2-7; V: TRBV7-3; length: 14; CDR3: CASSLGGPGYEQYF
J: TRBJ2-1; V: TRBV10-3; length: 14; CDR3: CAIRAGGDYNEQFF
J: TRBJ2-5; V: TRBV19; length: 15; CDR3: CASNVRGGGMGTQYF
J: TRBJ2-5; V: TRBV5-1; length: 15; CDR3: CASSLGNHRAETQYF
J: TRBJ2-1; V: TRBV29-1; length: 14; CDR3: CSATGGVNYNEQFF
J: TRBJ1-1; V: TRBV10-3; length: 15; CDR3: CATSGTGVMNTEAFF
J: TRBJ1-5; V: TRBV6-5; length: 13; CDR3: CASSDPGVQPQHF